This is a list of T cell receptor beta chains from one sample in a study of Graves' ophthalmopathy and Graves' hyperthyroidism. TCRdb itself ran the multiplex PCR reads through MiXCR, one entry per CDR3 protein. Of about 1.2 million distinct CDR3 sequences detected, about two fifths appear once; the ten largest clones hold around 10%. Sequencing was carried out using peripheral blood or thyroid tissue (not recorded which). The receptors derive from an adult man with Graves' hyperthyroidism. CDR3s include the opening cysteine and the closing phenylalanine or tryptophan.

CDR3: CASSYSIAPETQYF
J: TRBJ2-5
V: TRBV6-2/TRBV6-3

CDR3: CASSLSRLDYGYTF
J: TRBJ1-2
V: TRBV25-1

CDR3: CASSTRQGSGRARAGELFF
J: TRBJ2-2
V: TRBV9

CDR3: CASSPRGLGQPQYF
J: TRBJ2-5
V: TRBV25-1

CDR3: CASSLWWNTEAFF
J: TRBJ1-1
V: TRBV7-3

CDR3: CSVIQGDTGELFF
J: TRBJ2-2
V: TRBV20-1

CDR3: CASSLATGGRNTEAFF
J: TRBJ1-1
V: TRBV5-1

CDR3: CASAPRIGMNTEAFF
J: TRBJ1-1
V: TRBV12-3/TRBV12-4

CDR3: CASSLGRDFTDTQYF
J: TRBJ2-3
V: TRBV7-3

CDR3: CASSRRGLGNQPQHF
J: TRBJ1-5
V: TRBV19

CDR3: CASSHQGGGLETQYF
J: TRBJ2-5
V: TRBV7-2

CDR3: CASSFGTGNTIYF
J: TRBJ1-3
V: TRBV5-1

CDR3: CASSPETGEAFF
J: TRBJ1-1
V: TRBV5-1

CDR3: CASRSTGTGGRNTEAFF
J: TRBJ1-1
V: TRBV7-2

CDR3: CASSPGTREGNEQFF
J: TRBJ2-1
V: TRBV7-9

CDR3: CASSEAPGRVETQYF
J: TRBJ2-5
V: TRBV10-3

CDR3: CSADHTGQGVRGYTF
J: TRBJ1-2
V: TRBV20-1

CDR3: CSASGQQETQYF
J: TRBJ2-5
V: TRBV20-1

CDR3: CASQFIPSNYGYTF
J: TRBJ1-2
V: TRBV10-3

CDR3: CASSEMGAVDQPQHF
J: TRBJ1-5
V: TRBV2

CDR3: CASSYGDRDNSPLHF
J: TRBJ1-6
V: TRBV6-5

CDR3: CAISDPGLAASYEQYF
J: TRBJ2-7
V: TRBV10-3

CDR3: CASSLSPSGSRGRVLQETQYF
J: TRBJ2-5
V: TRBV7-6

CDR3: CASSQGQGPGELFF
J: TRBJ2-2
V: TRBV7-8

CDR3: CASSQEFSVTYEQYF
J: TRBJ2-7
V: TRBV7-9

CDR3: CSVKARNF
J: TRBJ1-3
V: TRBV29-1

CDR3: CASSMTGLKGYTF
J: TRBJ1-2
V: TRBV7-9

CDR3: CASSQGNYPNYGYTF
J: TRBJ1-2
V: TRBV3-1

CDR3: CASSPQPGLETQYF
J: TRBJ2-5
V: TRBV12-3/TRBV12-4

CDR3: CASSASTGGGTQYF
J: TRBJ2-5
V: TRBV2

CDR3: CASSQADPPYEQYF
J: TRBJ2-7
V: TRBV4-2

CDR3: CSATGGLEVGEQYF
J: TRBJ2-7
V: TRBV20-1

CDR3: CARPDARESGELFF
J: TRBJ2-2
V: TRBV14

CDR3: CATSARTGLAQETQYF
J: TRBJ2-5
V: TRBV15

CDR3: CASSLGAGHQPQHF
J: TRBJ1-5
V: TRBV28

CDR3: CASSPSQNSPLHF
J: TRBJ1-6
V: TRBV7-9

CDR3: CATKRDYEQYF
J: TRBJ2-7
V: TRBV6-6

CDR3: CASMGGLGQRRGEPPYEQYF
J: TRBJ2-7
V: TRBV7-8

CDR3: CASSIESVGEAFF
J: TRBJ1-1
V: TRBV19

CDR3: CASSARDAQRVAQPQHF
J: TRBJ1-5
V: TRBV2